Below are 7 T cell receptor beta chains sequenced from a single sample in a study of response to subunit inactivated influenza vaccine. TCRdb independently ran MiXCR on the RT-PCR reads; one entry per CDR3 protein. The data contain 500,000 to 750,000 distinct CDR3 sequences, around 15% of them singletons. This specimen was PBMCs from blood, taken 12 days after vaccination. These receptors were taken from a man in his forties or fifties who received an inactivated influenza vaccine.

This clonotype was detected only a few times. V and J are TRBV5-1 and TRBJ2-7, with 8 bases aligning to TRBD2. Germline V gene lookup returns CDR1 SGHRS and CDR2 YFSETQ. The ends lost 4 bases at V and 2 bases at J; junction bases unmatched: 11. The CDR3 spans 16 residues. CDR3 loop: CASSTTSGGTPYEQYF. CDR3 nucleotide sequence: TGCGCCAGCAGCACAACTAGCGGAGGAACTCCCTACGAGCAGTACTTC.

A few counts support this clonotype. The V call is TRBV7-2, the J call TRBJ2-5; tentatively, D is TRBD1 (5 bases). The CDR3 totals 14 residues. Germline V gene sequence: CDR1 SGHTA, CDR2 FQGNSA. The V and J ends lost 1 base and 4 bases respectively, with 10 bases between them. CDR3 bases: TGTGCCAGCAGCTTAGGACAGATAATAGAGACCCAGTACTTC. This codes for CASSLGQIIETQYF.

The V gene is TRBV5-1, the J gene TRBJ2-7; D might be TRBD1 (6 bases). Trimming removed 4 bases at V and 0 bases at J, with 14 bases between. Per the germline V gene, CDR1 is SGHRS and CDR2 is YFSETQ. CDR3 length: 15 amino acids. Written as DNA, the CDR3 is TGCGCCAGCAGCACCAGGGGTCCTACCTCCTACGAGCAGTACTTC. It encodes CASSTRGPTSYEQYF.

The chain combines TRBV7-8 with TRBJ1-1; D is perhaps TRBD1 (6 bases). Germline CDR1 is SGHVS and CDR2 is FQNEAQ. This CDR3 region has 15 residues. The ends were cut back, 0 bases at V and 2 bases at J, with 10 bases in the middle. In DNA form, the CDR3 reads TGTGCCAGCAGCTTAGCAAGACAGGCTAACACTGAAGCTTTCTTT. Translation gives CASSLARQANTEAFF.

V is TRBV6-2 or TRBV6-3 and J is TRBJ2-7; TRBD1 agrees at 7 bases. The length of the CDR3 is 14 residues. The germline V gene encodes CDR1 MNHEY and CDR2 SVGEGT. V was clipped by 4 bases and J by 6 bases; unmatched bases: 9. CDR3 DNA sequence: TGTGCCAGCAGTTTTCTCACCCCAGGGGGCGAGCAGTACTTC. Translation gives CASSFLTPGGEQYF.

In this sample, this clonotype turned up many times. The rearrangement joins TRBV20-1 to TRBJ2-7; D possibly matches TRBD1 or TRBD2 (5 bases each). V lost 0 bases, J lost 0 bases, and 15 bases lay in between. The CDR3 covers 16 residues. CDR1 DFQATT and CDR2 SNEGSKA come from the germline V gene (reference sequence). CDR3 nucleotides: TGCAGTGCTAGAGATGGGGACCTGAAAAGCTCCTACGAGCAGTACTTC. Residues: CSARDGDLKSSYEQYF.

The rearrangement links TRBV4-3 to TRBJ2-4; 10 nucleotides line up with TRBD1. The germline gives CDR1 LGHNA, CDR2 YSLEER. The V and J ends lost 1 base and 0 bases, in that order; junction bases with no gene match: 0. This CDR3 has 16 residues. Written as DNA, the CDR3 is TGCGCCAGCAGCCAAGGGACAGGGGGAGCCAAAAACATTCAGTACTTC. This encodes CASSQGTGGAKNIQYF.